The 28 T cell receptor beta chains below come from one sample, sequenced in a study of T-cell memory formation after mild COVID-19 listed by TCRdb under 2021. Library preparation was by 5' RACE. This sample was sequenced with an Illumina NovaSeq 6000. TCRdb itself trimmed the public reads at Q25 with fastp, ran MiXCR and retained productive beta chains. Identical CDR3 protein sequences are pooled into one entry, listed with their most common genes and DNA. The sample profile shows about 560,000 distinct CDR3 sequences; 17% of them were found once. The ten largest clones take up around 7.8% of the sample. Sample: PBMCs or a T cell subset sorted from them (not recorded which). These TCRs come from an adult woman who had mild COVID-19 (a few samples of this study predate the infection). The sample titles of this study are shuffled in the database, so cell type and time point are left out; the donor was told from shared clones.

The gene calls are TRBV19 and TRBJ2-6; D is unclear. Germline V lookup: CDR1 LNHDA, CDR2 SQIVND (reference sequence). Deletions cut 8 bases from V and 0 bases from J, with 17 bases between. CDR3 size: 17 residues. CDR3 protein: CASPRRTICSGANVLTF. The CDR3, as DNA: TGTGCCAGTCCTAGACGGACGATATGCTCTGGGGCCAACGTCCTGACTTTC.

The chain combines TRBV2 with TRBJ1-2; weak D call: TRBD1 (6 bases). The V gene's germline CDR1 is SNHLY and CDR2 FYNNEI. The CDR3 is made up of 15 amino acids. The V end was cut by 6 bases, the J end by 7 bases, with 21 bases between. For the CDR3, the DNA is TGTGCCAGCAGGTCGGGGGGGGCGACCGGGGGTGGCTACACCTTC. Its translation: CASRSGGATGGGYTF. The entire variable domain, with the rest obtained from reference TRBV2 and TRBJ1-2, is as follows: EPEVTQTPSHQVTQMGQEVILRCVPISNHLYFYWYRQILGQKVEFLVSFYNNEISEKSEIFDDQFSVERPDGSNFTLKIRSTKLEDSAMYFCASRSGGATGGGYTFGSGTRLTVV.

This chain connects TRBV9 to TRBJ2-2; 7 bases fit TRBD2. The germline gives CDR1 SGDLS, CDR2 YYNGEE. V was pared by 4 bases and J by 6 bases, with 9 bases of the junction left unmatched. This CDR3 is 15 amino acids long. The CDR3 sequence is CASSSSGTIPGELFF. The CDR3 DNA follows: TGTGCCAGCAGCTCCTCCGGGACTATCCCCGGGGAGCTGTTTTTT.

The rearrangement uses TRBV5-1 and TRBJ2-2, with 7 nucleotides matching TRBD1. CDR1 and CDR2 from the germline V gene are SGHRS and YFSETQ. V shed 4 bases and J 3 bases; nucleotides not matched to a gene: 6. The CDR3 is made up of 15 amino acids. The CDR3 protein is CASSADRADTGELFF. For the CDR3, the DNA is TGCGCCAGCAGCGCCGACAGGGCGGACACCGGGGAGCTGTTTTTT.

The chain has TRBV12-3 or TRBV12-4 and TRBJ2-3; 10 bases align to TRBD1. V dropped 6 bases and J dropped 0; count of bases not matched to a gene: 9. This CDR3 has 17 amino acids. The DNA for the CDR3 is TGTGCCAGCAGCCGTTATAGGACAGGGGGAAGCACAGATACGCAGTATTTT. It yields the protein CASSRYRTGGSTDTQYF.

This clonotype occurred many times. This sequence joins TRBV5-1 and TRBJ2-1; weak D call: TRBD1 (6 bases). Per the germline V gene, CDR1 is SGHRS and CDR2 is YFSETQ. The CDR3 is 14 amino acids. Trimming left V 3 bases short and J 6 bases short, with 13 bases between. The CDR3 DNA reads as TGCGCCAGCAGCTGGGGGCAGGGTAGCAATGAGCAGTTCTTC. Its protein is CASSWGQGSNEQFF.

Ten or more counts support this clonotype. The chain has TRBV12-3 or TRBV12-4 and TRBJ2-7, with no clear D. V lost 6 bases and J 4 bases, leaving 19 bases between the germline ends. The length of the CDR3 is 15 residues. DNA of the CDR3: TGTGCCAGCAGCTCACGCCCTACCCGGAGTTACGAGCAGTACTTC. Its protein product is CASSSRPTRSYEQYF.

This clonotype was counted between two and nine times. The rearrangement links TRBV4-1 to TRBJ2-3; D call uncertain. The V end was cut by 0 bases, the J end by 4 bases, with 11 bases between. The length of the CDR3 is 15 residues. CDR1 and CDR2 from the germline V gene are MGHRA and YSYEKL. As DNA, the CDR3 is TGCGCCAGCAGCCAAGATCTGGAAGTAGCAGATACGCAGTATTTT. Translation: CASSQDLEVADTQYF.

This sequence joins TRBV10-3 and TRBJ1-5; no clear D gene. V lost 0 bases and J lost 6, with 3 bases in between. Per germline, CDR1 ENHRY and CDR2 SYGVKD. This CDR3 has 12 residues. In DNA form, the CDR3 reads TGTGCCATCAGTGAGTCTGGTCAGCCCCAGCATTTT. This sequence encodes CAISESGQPQHF.

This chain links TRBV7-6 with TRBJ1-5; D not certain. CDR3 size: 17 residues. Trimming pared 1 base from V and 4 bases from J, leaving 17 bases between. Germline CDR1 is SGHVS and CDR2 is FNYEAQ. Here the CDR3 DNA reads TGTGCCAGCAGCTTAGATGGGGAGGTAGAGATGAATCAGCCCCAGCATTTT. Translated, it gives CASSLDGEVEMNQPQHF.

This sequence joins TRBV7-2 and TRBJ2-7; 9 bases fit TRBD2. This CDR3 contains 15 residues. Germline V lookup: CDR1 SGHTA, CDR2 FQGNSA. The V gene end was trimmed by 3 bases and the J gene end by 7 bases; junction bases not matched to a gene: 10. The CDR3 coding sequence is TGTGCCAGCAGCTTCCCTAGCGGGATCTCTGGGGAGCAGTACTTC. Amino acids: CASSFPSGISGEQYF. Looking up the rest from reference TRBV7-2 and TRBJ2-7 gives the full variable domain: GAGVSQSPSNKVTEKGKDVELRCDPISGHTALYWYRQSLGQGLEFLIYFQGNSAPDKSGLPSDRFSAERTGGSVSTLTIQRTQQEDSAVYLCASSFPSGISGEQYFGPGTRLTVT.

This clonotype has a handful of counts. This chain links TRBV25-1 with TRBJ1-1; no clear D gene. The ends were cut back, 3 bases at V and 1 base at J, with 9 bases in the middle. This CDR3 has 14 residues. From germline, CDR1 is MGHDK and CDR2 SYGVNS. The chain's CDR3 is CASSDWAGNTEAFF. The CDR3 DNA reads TGTGCCAGCAGTGATTGGGCGGGGAACACTGAAGCTTTCTTT.

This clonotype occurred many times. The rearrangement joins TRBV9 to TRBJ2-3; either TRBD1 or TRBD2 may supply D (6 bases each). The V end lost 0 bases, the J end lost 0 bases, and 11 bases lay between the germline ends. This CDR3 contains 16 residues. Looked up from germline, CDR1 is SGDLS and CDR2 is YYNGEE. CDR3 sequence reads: CASSVGGARSTDTQYF. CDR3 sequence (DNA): TGTGCCAGCAGCGTAGGGGGGGCAAGGAGCACAGATACGCAGTATTTT.

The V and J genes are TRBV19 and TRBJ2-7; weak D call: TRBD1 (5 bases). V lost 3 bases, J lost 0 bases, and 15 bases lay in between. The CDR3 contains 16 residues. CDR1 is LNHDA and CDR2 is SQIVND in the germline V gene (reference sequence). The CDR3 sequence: CASSISDSRISYEQYF. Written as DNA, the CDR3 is TGTGCCAGTAGTATCTCCGACAGCCGGATCTCCTACGAGCAGTACTTC.

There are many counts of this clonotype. The DNA for the CDR3 is TGCGCCAGCAGCCCCATTGACCTGATAGCTTGGGGCGAGCAGTACTTC. It translates to CASSPIDLIAWGEQYF. The chain links TRBV4-1 to TRBJ2-7; D is ambiguous. Deletions cut 4 bases from V and 6 bases from J, with 22 bases between. Germline values: CDR1 MGHRA, CDR2 YSYEKL. The CDR3 has 16 residues.

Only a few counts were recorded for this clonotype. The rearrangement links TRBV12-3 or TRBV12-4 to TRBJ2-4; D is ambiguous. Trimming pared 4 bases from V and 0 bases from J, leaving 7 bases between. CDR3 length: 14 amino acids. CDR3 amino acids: CASSSAIAKNIQYF. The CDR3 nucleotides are TGTGCCAGCAGTTCGGCCATAGCCAAAAACATTCAGTACTTC.

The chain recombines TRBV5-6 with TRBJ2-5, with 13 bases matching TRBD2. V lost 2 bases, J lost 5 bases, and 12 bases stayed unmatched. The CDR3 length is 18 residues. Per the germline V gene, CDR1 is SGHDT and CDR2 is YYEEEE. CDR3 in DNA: TGTGCCAGCAGCTTCAGAACTAGCGGGAGGGCCGAGTTGGAGACCCAGTACTTC. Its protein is CASSFRTSGRAELETQYF.

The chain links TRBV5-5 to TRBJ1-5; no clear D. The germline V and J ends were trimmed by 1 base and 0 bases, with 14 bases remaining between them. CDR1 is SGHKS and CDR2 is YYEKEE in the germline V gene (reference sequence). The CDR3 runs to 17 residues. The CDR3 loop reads CASSLLPSTYSNQPQHF. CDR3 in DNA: TGTGCCAGCAGCTTGCTTCCCAGTACCTATAGCAATCAGCCCCAGCATTTT.

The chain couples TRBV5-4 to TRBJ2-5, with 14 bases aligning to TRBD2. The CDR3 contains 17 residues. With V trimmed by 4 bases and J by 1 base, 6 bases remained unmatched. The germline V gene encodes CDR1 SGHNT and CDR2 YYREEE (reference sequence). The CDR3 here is CASSPGLAGAPQETQYF. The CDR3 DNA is TGTGCCAGCAGCCCGGGACTAGCGGGGGCTCCCCAAGAGACCCAGTACTTC.

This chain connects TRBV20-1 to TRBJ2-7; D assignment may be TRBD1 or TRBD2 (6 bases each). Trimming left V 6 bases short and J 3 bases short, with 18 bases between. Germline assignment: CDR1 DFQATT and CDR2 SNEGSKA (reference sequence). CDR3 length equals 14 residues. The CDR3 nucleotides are TGCAGTGCCCCCGCTGCGGGACACCTCTACGAGCAGTACTTC. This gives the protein CSAPAAGHLYEQYF.

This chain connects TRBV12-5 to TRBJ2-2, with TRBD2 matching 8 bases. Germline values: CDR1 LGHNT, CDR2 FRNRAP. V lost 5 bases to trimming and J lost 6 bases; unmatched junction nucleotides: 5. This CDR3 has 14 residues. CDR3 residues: CASGPSAGAGELFF. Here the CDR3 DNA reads TGTGCTAGTGGTCCCTCAGCGGGAGCCGGGGAGCTGTTTTTT.

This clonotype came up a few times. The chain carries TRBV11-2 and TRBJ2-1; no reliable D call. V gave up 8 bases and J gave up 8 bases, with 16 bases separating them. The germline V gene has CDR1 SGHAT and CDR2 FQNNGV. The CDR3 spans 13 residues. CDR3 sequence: CASSGQSPDEQFF. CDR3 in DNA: TGTGCCAGCTCCGGGCAGTCTCCGGATGAGCAGTTCTTC.

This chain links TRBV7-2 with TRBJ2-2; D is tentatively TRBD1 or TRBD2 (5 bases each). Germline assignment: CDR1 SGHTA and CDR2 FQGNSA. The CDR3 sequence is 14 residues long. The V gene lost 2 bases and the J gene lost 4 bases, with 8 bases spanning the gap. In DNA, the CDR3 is TGTGCCAGCAGCTTAAACGGGGCCACCGGGGAGCTGTTTTTT. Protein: CASSLNGATGELFF.

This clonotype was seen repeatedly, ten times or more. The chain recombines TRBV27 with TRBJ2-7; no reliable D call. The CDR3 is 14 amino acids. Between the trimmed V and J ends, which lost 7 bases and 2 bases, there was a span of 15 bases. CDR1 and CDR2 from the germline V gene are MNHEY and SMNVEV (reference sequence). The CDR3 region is CASMDRRIPYEQYF. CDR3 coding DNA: TGTGCCAGCATGGATAGGCGGATCCCCTACGAGCAGTACTTC.

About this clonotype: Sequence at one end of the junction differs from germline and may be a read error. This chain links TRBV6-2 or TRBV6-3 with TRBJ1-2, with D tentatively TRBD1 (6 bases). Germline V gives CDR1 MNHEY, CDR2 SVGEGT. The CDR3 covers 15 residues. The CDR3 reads CASSYSGGAKYGYTF. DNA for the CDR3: TGTGCCAGCAGTTACTCGGGGGGCGCTAAGTATGGCTACACCTTC.

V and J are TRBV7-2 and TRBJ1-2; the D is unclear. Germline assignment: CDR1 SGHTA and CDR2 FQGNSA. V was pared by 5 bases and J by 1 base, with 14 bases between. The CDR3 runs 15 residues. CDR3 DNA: TGTGCCAGCAGCCCGACCCCTAGCCTTAACTATGGCTACACCTTC. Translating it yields CASSPTPSLNYGYTF.

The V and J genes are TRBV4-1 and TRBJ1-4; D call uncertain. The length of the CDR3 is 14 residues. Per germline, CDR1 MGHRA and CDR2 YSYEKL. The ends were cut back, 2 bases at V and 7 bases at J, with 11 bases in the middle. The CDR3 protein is CASSQRSPGEKLFF. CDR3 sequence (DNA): TGCGCCAGCAGCCAAAGGTCCCCGGGTGAAAAACTGTTTTTT.

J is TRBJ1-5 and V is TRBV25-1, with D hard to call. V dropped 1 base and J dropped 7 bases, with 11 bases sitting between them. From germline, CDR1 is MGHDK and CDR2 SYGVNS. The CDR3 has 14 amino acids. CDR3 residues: CASSESSGRQPQHF. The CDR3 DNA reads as TGTGCCAGCAGTGAATCTAGCGGCCGGCAGCCCCAGCATTTT. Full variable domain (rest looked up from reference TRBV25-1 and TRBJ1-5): EADIYQTPRYLVIGTGKKITLECSQTMGHDKMYWYQQDPGMELHLIHYSYGVNSTEKGDLSSESTVSRIRTEHFPLTLESARPSHTSQYLCASSESSGRQPQHFGDGTRLSIL.